One T cell receptor beta chain is described in this entry. Its target is unknown. Each sample had two DNA replicates, about 0.52 ug blood or roughly 1.5 ug tissue. Sequenced by immunoSEQ multiplex PCR; TCRdb stores in-frame clones only, minus some. This sample yields 44,000 or so clones, of which about 83% are seen a single time; approximately 1.4% belongs to the top ten. The sample is drawn from a study of early stage breast cancer tumors. In the study overall: ER+/PR+/HER2- status applied to about 70% of the 16 invasive breast tumors. Study results and caveats: Compared with adjacent normal breast, tumors showed about 2.5-fold denser, more clonal T cells. Blood repertoires resembled normal breast more than tumor.

Germline CDR1 is LNHDA and CDR2 is SQIVND (reference sequence). The CDR3 runs 14 residues. V dropped 6 bases and J dropped 4; count of bases not matched to a gene: 4. The rearrangement links TRBV19 to TRBJ2-7; TRBD1 agrees at 12 bases. The TCR sequence derives from a person in their fifties with breast cancer. Sequenced sample: blood. The CDR3 protein is CASRPGQGAYEQYF. CDR3 DNA: TGTGCCAGTAGGCCGGGACAGGGGGCTTACGAGCAGTACTTC.